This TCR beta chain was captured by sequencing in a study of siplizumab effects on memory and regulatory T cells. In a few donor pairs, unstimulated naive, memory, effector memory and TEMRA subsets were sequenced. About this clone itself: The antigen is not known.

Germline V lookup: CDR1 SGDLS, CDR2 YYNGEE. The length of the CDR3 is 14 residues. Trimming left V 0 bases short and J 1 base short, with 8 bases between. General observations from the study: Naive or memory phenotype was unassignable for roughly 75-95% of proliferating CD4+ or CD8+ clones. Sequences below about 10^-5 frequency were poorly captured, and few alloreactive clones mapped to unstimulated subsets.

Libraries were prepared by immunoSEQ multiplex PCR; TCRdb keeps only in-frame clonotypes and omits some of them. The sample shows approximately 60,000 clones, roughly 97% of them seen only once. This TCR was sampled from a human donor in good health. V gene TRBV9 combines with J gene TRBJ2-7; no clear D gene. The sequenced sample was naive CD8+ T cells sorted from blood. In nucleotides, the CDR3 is TGTGCCAGCAGCGTAGTGGAGCTTTCCTACGAGCAGTACTTC. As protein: CASSVVELSYEQYF.